This T cell receptor (beta chain) comes out of a study of T cell responses to AZD1222 COVID-19 vaccine. Study results and caveats: Spike was spanned by vaccine-associated CD4 TCRs, with dominance at 160-218 and 743-854.

On this clone: Its antigen is not identified.

Per the germline V gene, CDR1 is SGHRS and CDR2 is YFSETQ. The CDR3 is 15 amino acids. V trimming: 4 bases; J trimming: 7 bases; junction bases outside the gene matches: 11. The data were produced by immunoSEQ multiplex PCR, yet TCRdb's version contains in-frame clones alone and is incomplete. The sample lists about 180,000 clones; about 90% were seen once. The material sequenced was peripheral blood, taken 28 days after the second AZD1222 dose. V gene TRBV5-1 combines with J gene TRBJ2-5; 9 bases match TRBD2. The sequence came from an adult who received the AZD1222 COVID-19 vaccine. As DNA, the CDR3 is TGCGCCAGCAGCCCGGCGGCTAGCGGGACAGCGACCCAGTACTTC. Translated: CASSPAASGTATQYF.